The T cell receptor (beta chain) described here comes from a study of T cell responses to AZD1222 COVID-19 vaccine. Sequenced by immunoSEQ multiplex PCR; TCRdb stores in-frame clones only, minus some. The sample yields about 170,000 clones, about 92% seen once. With respect to this clone: Its matching antigen is unknown.

This CDR3 is 16 amino acids long. The V end lost 1 base, the J end lost 3 bases, and 15 bases lay between the germline ends. Germline lookup yields CDR1 LNHNV and CDR2 YYDKDF (reference sequence). Study findings and constraints: Donors were largely white British and mainly female; clonal diversity was possibly underestimated. Only after the peak T cell response were repertoires sampled. The study reported that nearly half of spike-specific TCRs target unmutated variant regions. The study found Spike-specific TCR breadth and depth rose after two AZD1222 doses.

The receptor's source is an adult in good health. Specimen: peripheral blood, collected on day 0 of AZD1222 vaccination. V gene TRBV15 combines with J gene TRBJ1-2; perhaps TRBD1 as D (6 bases). This chain's CDR3 is CATSRGSGGRHYGYTF. The CDR3 DNA reads TGTGCCACCAGCAGAGGGTCCGGGGGCAGACACTATGGCTACACCTTC.